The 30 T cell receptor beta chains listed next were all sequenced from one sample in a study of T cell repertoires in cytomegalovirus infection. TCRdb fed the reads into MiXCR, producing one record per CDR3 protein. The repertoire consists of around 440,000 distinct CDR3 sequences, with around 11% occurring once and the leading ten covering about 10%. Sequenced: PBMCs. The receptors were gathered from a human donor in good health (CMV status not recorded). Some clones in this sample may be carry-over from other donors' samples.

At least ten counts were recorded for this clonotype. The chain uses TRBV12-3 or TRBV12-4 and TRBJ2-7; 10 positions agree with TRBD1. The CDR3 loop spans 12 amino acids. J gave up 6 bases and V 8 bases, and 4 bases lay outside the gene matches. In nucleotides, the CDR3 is TGTGCCAGCGGACAGGGGGTCCGCGAGCAGTACTTC. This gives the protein CASGQGVREQYF.

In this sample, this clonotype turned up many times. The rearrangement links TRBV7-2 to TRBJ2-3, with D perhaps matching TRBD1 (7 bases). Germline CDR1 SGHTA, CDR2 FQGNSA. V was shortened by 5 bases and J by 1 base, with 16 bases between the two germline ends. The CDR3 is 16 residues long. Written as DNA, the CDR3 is TGTGCCAGCAGCGTCGGGACAGCTAGCGGCACAGATACGCAGTATTTT. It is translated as CASSVGTASGTDTQYF.

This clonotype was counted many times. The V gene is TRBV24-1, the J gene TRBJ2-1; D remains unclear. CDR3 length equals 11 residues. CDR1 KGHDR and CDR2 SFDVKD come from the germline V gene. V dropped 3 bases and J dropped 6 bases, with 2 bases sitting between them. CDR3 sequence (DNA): TGTGCCACCAGTGATCCCAATGAGCAGTTCTTC. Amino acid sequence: CATSDPNEQFF.

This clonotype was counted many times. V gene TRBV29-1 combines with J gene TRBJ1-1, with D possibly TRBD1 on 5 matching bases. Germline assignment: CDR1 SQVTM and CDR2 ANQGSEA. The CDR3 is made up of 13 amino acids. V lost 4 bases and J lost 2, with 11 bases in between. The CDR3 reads CSVVGQGNTEAFF. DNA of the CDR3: TGCAGCGTTGTAGGCCAGGGTAACACTGAAGCTTTCTTT.

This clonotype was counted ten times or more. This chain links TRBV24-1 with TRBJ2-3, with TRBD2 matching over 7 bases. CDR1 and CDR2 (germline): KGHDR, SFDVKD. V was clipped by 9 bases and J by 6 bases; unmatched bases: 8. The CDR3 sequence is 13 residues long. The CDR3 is CATAGGGRDTQYF. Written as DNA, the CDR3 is TGTGCCACCGCCGGCGGGGGAAGGGATACGCAGTATTTT.

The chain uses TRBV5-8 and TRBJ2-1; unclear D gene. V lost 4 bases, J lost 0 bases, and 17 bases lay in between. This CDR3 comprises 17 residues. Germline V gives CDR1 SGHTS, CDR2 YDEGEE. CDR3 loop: CASSLGLLVHSYNEQFF. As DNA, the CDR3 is TGTGCCAGCAGCCTCGGTCTGCTAGTACACTCCTACAATGAGCAGTTCTTC.

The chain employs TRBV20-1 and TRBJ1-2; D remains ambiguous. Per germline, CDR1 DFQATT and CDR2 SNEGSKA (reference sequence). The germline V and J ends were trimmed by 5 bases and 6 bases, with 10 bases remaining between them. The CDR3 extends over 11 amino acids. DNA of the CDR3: TGCAGTGCTTATTTCGGCAATGGCTACACCTTC. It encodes CSAYFGNGYTF.

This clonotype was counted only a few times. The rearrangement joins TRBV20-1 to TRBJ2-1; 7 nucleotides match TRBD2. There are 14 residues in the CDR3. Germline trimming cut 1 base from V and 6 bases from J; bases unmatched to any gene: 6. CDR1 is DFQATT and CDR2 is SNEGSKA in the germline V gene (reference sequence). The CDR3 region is CSARGGSGSNEQFF. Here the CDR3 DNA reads TGCAGTGCTAGAGGCGGGAGTGGGTCCAATGAGCAGTTCTTC.

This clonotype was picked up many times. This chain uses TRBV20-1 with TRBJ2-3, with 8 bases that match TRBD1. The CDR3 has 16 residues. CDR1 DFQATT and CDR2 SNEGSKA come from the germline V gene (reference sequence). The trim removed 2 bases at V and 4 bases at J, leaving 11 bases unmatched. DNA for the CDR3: TGCAGTGCTAGACCAACAAAGGACAGGGTCTCAGATACGCAGTATTTT. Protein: CSARPTKDRVSDTQYF.

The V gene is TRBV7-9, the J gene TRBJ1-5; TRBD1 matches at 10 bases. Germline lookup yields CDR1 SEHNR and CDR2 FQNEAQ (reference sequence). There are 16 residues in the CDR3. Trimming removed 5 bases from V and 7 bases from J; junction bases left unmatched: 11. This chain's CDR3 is CASSTAGTGEEQPQHF. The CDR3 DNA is TGTGCCAGCAGCACTGCCGGGACAGGGGAGGAGCAGCCCCAGCATTTT. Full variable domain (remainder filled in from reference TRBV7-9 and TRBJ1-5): DTGVSQNPRHKITKRGQNVTFRCDPISEHNRLYWYRQTLGQGPEFLTYFQNEAQLEKSRLLSDRFSAERPKGSFSTLEIQRTEQGDSAMYLCASSTAGTGEEQPQHFGDGTRLSIL.

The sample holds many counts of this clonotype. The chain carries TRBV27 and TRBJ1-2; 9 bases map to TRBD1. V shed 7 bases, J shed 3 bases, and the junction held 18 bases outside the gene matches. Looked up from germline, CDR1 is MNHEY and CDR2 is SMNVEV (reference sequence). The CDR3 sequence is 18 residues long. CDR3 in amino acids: CASKPSVLRTGVDYGYTF. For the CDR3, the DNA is TGTGCCAGCAAACCCTCGGTACTAAGGACAGGGGTTGACTATGGCTACACCTTC.

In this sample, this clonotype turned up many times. CDR3 DNA sequence: TGTGCCAGCAGCTTACTAGCGGGGGACTTCAATGAGCAGTTCTTC. Translating it yields CASSLLAGDFNEQFF. The chain couples TRBV7-9 to TRBJ2-1; 10 bases align to TRBD2. Germline CDR1 and CDR2: SEHNR and FQNEAQ (reference sequence). After removal of 2 bases from V and 6 bases from J, the junction contained 4 bases not matched to a gene. The CDR3 has 15 residues.

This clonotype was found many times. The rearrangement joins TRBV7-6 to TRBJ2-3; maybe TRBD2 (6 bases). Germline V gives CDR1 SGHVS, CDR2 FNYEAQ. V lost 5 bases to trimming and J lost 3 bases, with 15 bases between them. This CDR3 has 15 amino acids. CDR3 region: CASSPTRGLTDTQYF. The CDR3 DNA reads TGTGCCAGCAGCCCGACTAGAGGCCTAACAGATACGCAGTATTTT.

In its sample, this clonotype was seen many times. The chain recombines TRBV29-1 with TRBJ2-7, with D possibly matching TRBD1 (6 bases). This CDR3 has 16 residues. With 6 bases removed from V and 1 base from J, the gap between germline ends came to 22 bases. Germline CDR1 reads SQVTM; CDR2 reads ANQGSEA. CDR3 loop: CSVDGGPGRPSYEQYF. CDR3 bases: TGCAGCGTGGATGGGGGCCCGGGACGCCCATCCTACGAGCAGTACTTC.

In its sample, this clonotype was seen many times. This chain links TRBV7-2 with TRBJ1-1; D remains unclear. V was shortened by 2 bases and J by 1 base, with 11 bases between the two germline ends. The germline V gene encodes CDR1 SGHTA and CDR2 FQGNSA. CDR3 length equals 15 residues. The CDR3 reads CASSLSRTANTEAFF. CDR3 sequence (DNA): TGTGCCAGCAGCTTATCCCGGACGGCGAACACTGAAGCTTTCTTT.

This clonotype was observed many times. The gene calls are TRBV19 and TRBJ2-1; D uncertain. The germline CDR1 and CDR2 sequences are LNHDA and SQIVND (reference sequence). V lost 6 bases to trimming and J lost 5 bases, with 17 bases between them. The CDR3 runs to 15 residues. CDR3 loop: CASRKDRNFDNEQFF. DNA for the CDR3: TGTGCCAGTAGAAAGGACCGGAATTTTGACAATGAGCAGTTCTTC.

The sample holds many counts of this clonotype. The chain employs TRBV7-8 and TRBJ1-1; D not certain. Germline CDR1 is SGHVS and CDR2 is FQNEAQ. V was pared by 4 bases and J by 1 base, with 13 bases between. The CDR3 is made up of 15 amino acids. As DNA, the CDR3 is TGTGCCAGCAGCTCGGGATCCAGGCAGAACACTGAAGCTTTCTTT. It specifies CASSSGSRQNTEAFF. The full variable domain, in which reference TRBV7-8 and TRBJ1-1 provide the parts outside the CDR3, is GAGVSQSPRYKVAKRGQDVALRCDPISGHVSLFWYQQALGQGPEFLTYFQNEAQLDKSGLPSDRFFAERPEGSVSTLKIQRTQQEDSAVYLCASSSGSRQNTEAFFGQGTRLTVV.

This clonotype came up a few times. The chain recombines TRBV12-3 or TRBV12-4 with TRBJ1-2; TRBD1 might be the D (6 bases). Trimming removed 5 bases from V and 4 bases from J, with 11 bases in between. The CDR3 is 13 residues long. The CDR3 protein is CASSQTGSYGYTF. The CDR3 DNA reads TGTGCCAGCAGTCAGACAGGCAGCTATGGCTACACCTTC.

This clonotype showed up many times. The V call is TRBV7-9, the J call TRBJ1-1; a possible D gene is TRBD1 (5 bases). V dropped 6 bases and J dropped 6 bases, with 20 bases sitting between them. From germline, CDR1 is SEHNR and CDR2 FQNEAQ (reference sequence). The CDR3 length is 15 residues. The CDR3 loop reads CASSLPPGTNAEAFF. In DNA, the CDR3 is TGTGCCAGCAGTTTACCTCCCGGGACTAATGCTGAAGCTTTCTTT. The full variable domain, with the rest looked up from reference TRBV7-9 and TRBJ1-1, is DTGVSQNPRHKITKRGQNVTFRCDPISEHNRLYWYRQTLGQGPEFLTYFQNEAQLEKSRLLSDRFSAERPKGSFSTLEIQRTEQGDSAMYLCASSLPPGTNAEAFFGQGTRLTVV.

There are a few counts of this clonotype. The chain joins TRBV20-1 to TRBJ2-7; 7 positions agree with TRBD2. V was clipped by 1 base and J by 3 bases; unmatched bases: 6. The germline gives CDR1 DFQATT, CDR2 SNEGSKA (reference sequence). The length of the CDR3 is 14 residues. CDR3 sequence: CSARGAGEIYEQYF. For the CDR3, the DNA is TGCAGTGCTAGAGGGGCGGGGGAAATCTACGAGCAGTACTTC.

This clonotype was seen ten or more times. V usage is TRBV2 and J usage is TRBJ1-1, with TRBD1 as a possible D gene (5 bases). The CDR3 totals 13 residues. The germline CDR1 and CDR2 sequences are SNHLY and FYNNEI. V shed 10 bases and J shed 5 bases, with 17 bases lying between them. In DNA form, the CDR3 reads TGTGCCATACGCCCGGTGAAGGGGACTGAAGCTTTCTTT. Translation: CAIRPVKGTEAFF.

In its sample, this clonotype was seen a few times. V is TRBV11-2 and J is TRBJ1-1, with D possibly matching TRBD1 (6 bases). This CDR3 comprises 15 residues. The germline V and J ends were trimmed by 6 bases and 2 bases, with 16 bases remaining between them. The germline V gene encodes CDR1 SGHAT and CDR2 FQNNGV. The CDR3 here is CASSARGTTNTEAFF. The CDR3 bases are TGTGCCAGCAGTGCCCGTGGGACAACTAACACTGAAGCTTTCTTT.

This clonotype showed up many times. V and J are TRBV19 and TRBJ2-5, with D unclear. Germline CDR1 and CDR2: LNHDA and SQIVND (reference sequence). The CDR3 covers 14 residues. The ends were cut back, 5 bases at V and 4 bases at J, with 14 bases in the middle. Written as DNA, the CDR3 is TGTGCCAGTAGTGCCCATGATTTGGCAGAGACCCAGTACTTC. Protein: CASSAHDLAETQYF.

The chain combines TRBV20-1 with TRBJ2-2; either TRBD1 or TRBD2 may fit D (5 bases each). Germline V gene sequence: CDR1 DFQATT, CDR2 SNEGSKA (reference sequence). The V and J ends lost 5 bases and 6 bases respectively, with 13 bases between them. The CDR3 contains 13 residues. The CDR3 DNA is TGCAGTGCTCAGGGCCACGGGGCCGGGGAGCTGTTTTTT. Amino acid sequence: CSAQGHGAGELFF.

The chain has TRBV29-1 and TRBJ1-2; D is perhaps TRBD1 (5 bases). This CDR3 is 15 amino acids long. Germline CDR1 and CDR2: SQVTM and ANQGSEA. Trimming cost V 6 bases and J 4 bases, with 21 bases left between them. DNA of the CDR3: TGCAGCGTCCACACTGGGGGTGTAGGTGGCTATGGCTACACCTTC. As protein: CSVHTGGVGGYGYTF.

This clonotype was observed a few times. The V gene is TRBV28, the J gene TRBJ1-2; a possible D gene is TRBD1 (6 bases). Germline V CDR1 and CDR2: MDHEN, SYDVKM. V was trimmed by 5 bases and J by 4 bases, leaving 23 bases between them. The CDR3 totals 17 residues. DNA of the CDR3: TGTGCCAGCAGTACACCTCAGGGGTTTCCCAAATCCTATGGCTACACCTTC. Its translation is CASSTPQGFPKSYGYTF.

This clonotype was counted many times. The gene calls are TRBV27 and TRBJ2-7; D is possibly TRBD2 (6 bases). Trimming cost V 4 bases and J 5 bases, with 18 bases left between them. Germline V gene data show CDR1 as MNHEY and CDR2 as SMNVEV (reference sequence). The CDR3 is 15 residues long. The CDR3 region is CASSSSRGTTHEQYF. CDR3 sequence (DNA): TGTGCCAGCAGTTCGAGCCGGGGGACGACCCACGAGCAGTACTTC.

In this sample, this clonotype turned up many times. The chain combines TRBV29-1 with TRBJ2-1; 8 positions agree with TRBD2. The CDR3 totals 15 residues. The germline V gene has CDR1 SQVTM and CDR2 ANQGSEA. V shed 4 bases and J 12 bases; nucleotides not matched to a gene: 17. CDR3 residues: CSVGWLVAGGGLQFF. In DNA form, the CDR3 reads TGCAGCGTTGGTTGGTTAGTGGCGGGAGGCGGATTGCAGTTCTTC.

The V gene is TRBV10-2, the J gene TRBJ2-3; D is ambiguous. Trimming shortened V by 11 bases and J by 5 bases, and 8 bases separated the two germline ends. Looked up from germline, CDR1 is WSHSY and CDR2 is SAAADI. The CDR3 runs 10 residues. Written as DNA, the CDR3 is TGCGCCTTCTTCGGAGATACGCAGTATTTT. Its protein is CAFFGDTQYF.

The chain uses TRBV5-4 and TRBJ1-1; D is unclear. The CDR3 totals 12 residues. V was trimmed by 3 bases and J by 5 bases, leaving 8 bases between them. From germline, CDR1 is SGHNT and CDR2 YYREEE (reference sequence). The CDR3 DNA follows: TGTGCCAGCAGCTCAGAGAGGACTGAAGCTTTCTTT. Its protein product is CASSSERTEAFF. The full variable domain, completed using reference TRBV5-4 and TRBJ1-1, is ETGVTQSPTHLIKTRGQQVTLRCSSQSGHNTVSWYQQALGQGPQFIFQYYREEENGRGNFPPRFSGLQFPNYSSELNVNALELDDSALYLCASSSERTEAFFGQGTRLTVV.